This is a list of T cell receptor beta chains from one sample in a study of blood T cell repertoires in COVID-19. This table comes from immunoSEQ multiplex PCR, and its TCRdb copy is limited to in-frame clones, with some not included. The sample holds roughly 400,000 clones, 87% seen once. Sequencing was performed on PBMCs or T cells enriched from blood (not recorded which). The receptors shown here come from a woman aged 45-65 years who had recovered from COVID-19. The CDR3 runs from the conserved cysteine through the conserved F or W. Fields, in order: clone size, J gene, V gene, D gene, CDR3 DNA, CDR3 protein. D genes are given only for firm matches. Clone size is given for some rows only: seen once, a few or many times, or a class if the clone is expanded.

>-|TRBJ2-1|TRBV5-1|TRBD2
TGCGCCAGCACGCGGCCTAGCGGGGACGGTGAGCAGTTCTTC
CASTRPSGDGEQFF
>-|TRBJ2-3|TRBV24-1|TRBD2
TGTGCCACCAGTGATTCCGGGACTAGCGGGCCACGCACAGATACGCAGTATTTT
CATSDSGTSGPRTDTQYF
>-|TRBJ2-2|TRBV19|-
TGTGCCAGTATCGAGATAACCGGAAGGGGGACCGGGGAGCTGTTTTTT
CASIEITGRGTGELFF
>-|TRBJ1-4|TRBV18|-
TGTGCCAGCTCACGCCCCGACTTAGGGAGGGCTGAAAAACTGTTTTTT
CASSRPDLGRAEKLFF
>-|TRBJ1-1|TRBV12-3/TRBV12-4|-
TGTGCCAGCAGTTTACACCCAGACACTGAAGCTTTCTTT
CASSLHPDTEAFF
>-|TRBJ2-1|TRBV5-1|-
TGCGCCAGCAGCTCCCGGAGGTCAGGGGCATCGGGGCTAGCCCCCCACTACAATGAGCAGTTCTTC
CASSSRRSGASGLAPHYNEQFF
>-|TRBJ1-3|TRBV9|TRBD1
TGTGCCAGCAGCGGACCGGACAGGTTCTCTGGAAACACCATATATTTT
CASSGPDRFSGNTIYF
>-|TRBJ1-3|TRBV29-1|-
TGCAGCGGGAGGTTCTCTGGAAACACCATATATTTT
CSGRFSGNTIYF
>once|TRBJ1-1|TRBV11-2|-
TGTGCCAGCAGCCCTGGGCCGGACACTGAAGCTTTCTTT
CASSPGPDTEAFF
>-|TRBJ2-1|TRBV6-1|TRBD2
TGTGCCAGCAGTGAGATAGCGGGGGGTTACAATGAGCAGTTCTTC
CASSEIAGGYNEQFF
>-|TRBJ1-5|TRBV2|TRBD1
TGTGCCAGCAGTGCGGGACAGATCCTCAGCAATCAGCCCCAGCATTTT
CASSAGQILSNQPQHF
>-|TRBJ2-1|TRBV4-2|TRBD2
TGTGCCAGCAGCCAAGACCCAATCGGGACTAGCGGGGTCAATGAGCAGTTCTTC
CASSQDPIGTSGVNEQFF
>-|TRBJ1-2|TRBV5-1|-
TGCGCCAGCAGCATTACTCCGGGCAGGGGCGGCTACACCTTC
CASSITPGRGGYTF
>-|TRBJ2-2|TRBV5-4|-
TGTGCCAGCAGCCCTACCCTGGACACCGGGGAGCTGTTTTTT
CASSPTLDTGELFF
>-|TRBJ2-7|TRBV4-1|TRBD1
TGCGCCAGCAGCCAAGTTTTCCTGGGCCAGGGGGTAGACGAGCAGTACTTC
CASSQVFLGQGVDEQYF
>once|TRBJ2-1|TRBV6-5|-
TGTGCCAGCAGTTTCAGGGGGGTCTCCTACAATGAGCAGTTCTTC
CASSFRGVSYNEQFF
>-|TRBJ2-2|TRBV2|TRBD2
TGTGCCAGCAGTGCCGATAAGCGGGGCGTCGCCGGGGAGCTGTTTTTT
CASSADKRGVAGELFF
>-|TRBJ1-2|TRBV19|TRBD1
TGTGCCAGTAGTCGCCCGGACAGGGGTGGCTACACCTTC
CASSRPDRGGYTF
>-|TRBJ2-3|TRBV5-1|-
TGCGCCAGCAGCTTGGGATTATATGGGGGGTCACCTTCCATTGATACGCAGTATTTT
CASSLGLYGGSPSIDTQYF
>-|TRBJ2-5|TRBV18|-
TGTGCCAGCTCCCCGGGTTCCGTAGAGACCCAGTACTTC
CASSPGSVETQYF
>-|TRBJ1-6|TRBV5-6|TRBD1
TGTGCCAGCAACCTACAGGGGGCGTATGAAAATTCACCCCTCCACTTT
CASNLQGAYENSPLHF
>-|TRBJ2-7|TRBV4-1|TRBD1
TGCGCCAGCAGCCACCTCCCGGGACAGGGCTACGAGCAGTACTTC
CASSHLPGQGYEQYF
>few|TRBJ1-5|TRBV6-6|TRBD1
TGTGCCAGCAGTAAGACAGGGGGAGGTAATCAGCCCCAGCATTTT
CASSKTGGGNQPQHF
>-|TRBJ2-5|TRBV4-1|TRBD2
TGCGCCAGCAGCCACCCAAGGGGACTAGCGAGAGAGACCCAGTACTTC
CASSHPRGLARETQYF
>-|TRBJ1-2|TRBV19|-
TGTGCCAGTATGGGGGGATCGCGACGGGGCTACACCTTC
CASMGGSRRGYTF
>-|TRBJ1-5|TRBV19|-
TGTGCCAGTAGTATAGCTGAGGGCTTAACTCAGCCCCAGCATTTT
CASSIAEGLTQPQHF
>-|TRBJ1-4|TRBV27|TRBD1
TGTGCCAGCAGTTTATCCGGGACAGCCTCAGGAAAACTGTTTTTT
CASSLSGTASGKLFF
>-|TRBJ1-2|TRBV7-8|TRBD1
TGTGCCAGCAGCTACCTGACAGGGGGCTATGGCTACACCTTC
CASSYLTGGYGYTF
>few|TRBJ1-2|TRBV2|TRBD1
TGTGCCAGCAGGTCACAGGGGGTAGGGGGCTACACCTTC
CASRSQGVGGYTF
>-|TRBJ1-2|TRBV7-9|-
TGTGCCAGCGCAGGAAACTATGGCTACACCTTC
CASAGNYGYTF
>-|TRBJ1-1|TRBV23-1|TRBD1
TGCGCCAGCAGTCAGCTCAGGGGGTGGTGGACTGAAGCTTTCTTT
CASSQLRGWWTEAFF
>-|TRBJ1-3|TRBV7-8|-
TGTGCCAGCAGCTTCCAATTGGGAAACACCATATATTTT
CASSFQLGNTIYF
>-|TRBJ1-1|TRBV6-5|-
TGTGCCAGCAGCATCCACAGGGTCACTGAAGCTTTCTTT
CASSIHRVTEAFF
>-|TRBJ2-1|TRBV19|TRBD2
TGTGCCAGTAGTTCAATCAGCGGGGGGCCCTACAATGAGCAGTTCTTC
CASSSISGGPYNEQFF
>-|TRBJ2-7|TRBV19|-
TGTGCCAGTAGTAGCAGGAACTACGAGCAGTACTTC
CASSSRNYEQYF
>-|TRBJ1-5|TRBV5-8|TRBD1
TGTGCCAGCAGCTCGGGACAGGGGAATCAGCCCCAGCATTTT
CASSSGQGNQPQHF
>-|TRBJ1-3|TRBV2|-
TGTGCCAGTAAGACGGCGTTAGCCCGTGACACCATATATTTT
CASKTALARDTIYF
>-|TRBJ2-1|TRBV11-2|-
TGTGCCAGCAGCTTAGAGGCTCAGACTGTTCTGTTCTTC
CASSLEAQTVLFF
>once|TRBJ1-4|TRBV6-6|-
TGTGCCAGCAGGTTCGGGGAAAAACTGTTTTTT
CASRFGEKLFF
>-|TRBJ1-6|TRBV19|TRBD1
TGTGCCAGTAACAAAGCCAGGGGGCTCGGTTCACCCCTCCACTTT
CASNKARGLGSPLHF
>-|TRBJ1-6|TRBV27|-
TGTGCCAGCAGTCCTACCTTCGTGCCCCCATCACCCCTCCACTTT
CASSPTFVPPSPLHF
>-|TRBJ2-2|TRBV25-1|-
TGTGCCAGCAGTGAAAGCAGGGACACCGGGGAGCTGTTTTTT
CASSESRDTGELFF
>few|TRBJ2-2|TRBV7-2|TRBD1
TGTGCCAGCAGCTTATCGGGGACAGGGTCCACCGGGGAGCTGTTTTTT
CASSLSGTGSTGELFF
>-|TRBJ1-5|TRBV7-8|TRBD1
TGTGCCAGCAGCTTATCAGGGGGGTTTCAGCCCCAGCATTTT
CASSLSGGFQPQHF
>-|TRBJ1-2|TRBV2|TRBD1
TGTGCCAGCCAGGGACAGGACAACTATGGCTACACCTTC
CASQGQDNYGYTF
>-|TRBJ1-1|TRBV5-8|TRBD1
TGTGCCAGCAGCTTATTACAGGGGTGGAACACTGAAGCTTTCTTT
CASSLLQGWNTEAFF
>-|TRBJ1-1|TRBV19|TRBD1
TGTGCCAGTAACAATGACAGGGCTTCGAACACTGAAGCTTTCTTT
CASNNDRASNTEAFF
>-|TRBJ1-5|TRBV5-1|-
TGCGCCAGCAGCTTGGAGGCAGGAGGGGATCAGCCCCAGCATTTT
CASSLEAGGDQPQHF
>-|TRBJ1-4|TRBV7-2|TRBD1
TGTGCCAGCAGCTTACTACAGGGGAAATATTTTGAAAAACTGTTTTTT
CASSLLQGKYFEKLFF
>-|TRBJ2-1|TRBV28|TRBD2
TGTGCCAGCAGCAACGGGGGGGGCGGTCGGAATGAGCAGTTCTTC
CASSNGGGGRNEQFF
>-|TRBJ1-2|TRBV7-9|TRBD1
TGTGCCAGCAGCCCAGGACAGGGGGATTGGGATGGCTACACCTTC
CASSPGQGDWDGYTF
>-|TRBJ1-5|TRBV29-1|-
TGCAGCGTAGGGGGGGCTCCGGGGAGCAATCAGCCCCAGCATTTT
CSVGGAPGSNQPQHF